Shown below are 25 T cell receptor beta chains from a single sample sequenced in a study of identical twins (dated by TCRdb to the mid-2010s). Preparation of the library involved 5' RACE. Sequenced on an Illumina HiSeq 2000. TCRdb reanalyzed the raw reads on its own, using fastp at Q25 for trimming and MiXCR for clone calling, and kept in-frame beta chains. Each CDR3 protein gets just one entry, which takes the most common genes and DNA from the rows behind it. This sample gives around 490,000 distinct CDR3 sequences in total; approximately 20% of them show up just once. The ten largest clones represent roughly 0.5% of the sample. A further study also used this sample, focusing on yellow fever vaccine responses in identical twins.

The specimen sequenced was CD4+ T cells sorted from blood. The receptors shown here come from a woman aged 18-29 years in good health.

The chain links TRBV6-5 to TRBJ2-5; maybe TRBD1 (5 bases). The CDR3 extends over 15 amino acids. Trimming removed 2 bases at V and 4 bases at J, with 14 bases between. Per the germline V gene, CDR1 is MNHEY and CDR2 is SVGAGI. DNA of the CDR3: TGTGCCAGCAGTTACGGGAAAGGGGCCATAGAGACCCAGTACTTC. Protein: CASSYGKGAIETQYF.

The chain couples TRBV5-1 to TRBJ2-1; 9 bases agree with TRBD2. Looked up from germline, CDR1 is SGHRS and CDR2 is YFSETQ. The V segment lost 5 bases and the J segment 4 bases; nucleotides outside the gene matches: 7. The CDR3 runs 15 residues. This chain's CDR3 is CASRDTSGQYNEQFF. The CDR3 bases are TGCGCCAGCAGGGATACTAGCGGGCAATACAATGAGCAGTTCTTC.

This clonotype was seen only a few times. The CDR3 loop is CASSSDRVSEAFF. CDR3 DNA sequence: TGTGCCAGCTCATCGGACAGGGTGAGTGAAGCTTTCTTT. The rearrangement links TRBV18 to TRBJ1-1; 8 bases align to TRBD1. Germline V CDR1 and CDR2: KGHSH, LQKENI. The ends lost 5 bases at V and 7 bases at J; junction bases unmatched: 6. This CDR3 spans 13 amino acids.

The CDR3 bases are TGTGCCATCAGGGAAAGCGAGCATGAGCAGTTCTTC. Its protein product is CAIRESEHEQFF. J is TRBJ2-1 and V is TRBV10-3; unclear D gene. The CDR3 is made up of 12 amino acids. Germline CDR1 and CDR2: ENHRY and SYGVKD. Between the trimmed V and J ends, which lost 6 bases and 8 bases, there was a span of 11 bases.

This clonotype was recorded many times. The chain employs TRBV3-1 and TRBJ1-1; D remains unclear. Trimming pared 1 base from V and 11 bases from J, leaving 11 bases between. The CDR3 consists of 12 residues. Germline V lookup: CDR1 LGHDT, CDR2 YNNKEL (reference sequence). The CDR3 bases are TGTGCCAGCAGCCAAGGGGAGGGAGTGGCTTTCTTT. Its translation: CASSQGEGVAFF.

This clonotype was seen a single time. This sequence joins TRBV5-1 and TRBJ2-1; 8 nucleotides line up with TRBD1. The CDR3 consists of 19 residues. With 3 bases clipped from V and 4 bases from J, the junction kept 18 bases outside the gene matches. Germline CDR1 SGHRS, CDR2 YFSETQ. Here the CDR3 reads CASSSGVRGHQLGYNEQFF. The CDR3 DNA reads as TGCGCCAGCAGCTCAGGGGTCAGGGGGCACCAACTCGGGTACAATGAGCAGTTCTTC.

The rearrangement joins TRBV20-1 to TRBJ1-6, with TRBD1 matching over 8 bases. J gave up 7 bases and V 6 bases, and 8 bases lay outside the gene matches. The CDR3 runs to 14 residues. The germline gives CDR1 DFQATT, CDR2 SNEGSKA (reference sequence). CDR3 sequence (DNA): TGCAGTGCCAACAGGGGACAGGAAAATTCACCCCTCCACTTT. Its protein is CSANRGQENSPLHF.

As for this clonotype: Because the CDR3 is missing its conserved closing phenylalanine or tryptophan, this is likely a read error. V is TRBV10-3 and J is TRBJ2-3; TRBD2 aligns across 12 bases. Germline CDR1 reads ENHRY; CDR2 reads SYGVKD. This CDR3 is built from 14 residues. J was trimmed by 4 bases and V by 11 bases; bases with no gene match: 7. The CDR3 nucleotides read TGTGCCCTTTCGACTAGCGGGAGTGCAGATACGCAGTATTCT. It is translated as CALSTSGSADTQYS.

The table lists this clonotype with a few counts. The chain carries TRBV9 and TRBJ2-7, with D perhaps TRBD2 (7 bases). V lost 0 bases and J lost 0, with 19 bases in between. Looked up from germline, CDR1 is SGDLS and CDR2 is YYNGEE. The CDR3 is 18 amino acids. The chain's CDR3 is CASSVGEGRDTSSYEQYF. CDR3 DNA: TGTGCCAGCAGCGTAGGGGAGGGGCGGGACACTAGCTCCTACGAGCAGTACTTC.

This clonotype was found a few times. The rearrangement joins TRBV5-1 to TRBJ2-1; 10 bases are shared with TRBD1. The germline V gene has CDR1 SGHRS and CDR2 YFSETQ. The length of the CDR3 is 15 residues. After removal of 0 bases from V and 5 bases from J, the junction contained 2 bases not matched to a gene. DNA of the CDR3: TGCGCCAGCAGCTTGGGGGACAGGGGACACAATGAGCAGTTCTTC. Its protein is CASSLGDRGHNEQFF.

The chain joins TRBV12-3 or TRBV12-4 to TRBJ1-2; D unclear. Deletions cut 8 bases from V and 6 bases from J, with 22 bases between. The CDR3 totals 15 residues. The CDR3 DNA reads TGTGCCAGCGGAAGGTCCCGAGGTCCTGGCAATGGCTACACCTTC. Its translation: CASGRSRGPGNGYTF.

This clonotype was observed a few times. This chain links TRBV20-1 with TRBJ2-2, with 9 bases lining up with TRBD2. The CDR3 is made up of 14 amino acids. The germline V gene encodes CDR1 DFQATT and CDR2 SNEGSKA (reference sequence). The ends lost 0 bases at V and 10 bases at J; junction bases unmatched: 6. For the CDR3, the DNA is TGCAGTGCTAGAGATCCAGCGGGGGGCCCGGAGCTGTTTTTT. Protein product: CSARDPAGGPELFF.

This chain uses TRBV2 with TRBJ2-7, with D perhaps TRBD1 (6 bases). V was pared by 6 bases and J by 1 base, with 16 bases between. CDR3 length equals 15 residues. Germline V gene sequence: CDR1 SNHLY, CDR2 FYNNEI. The CDR3 spells CASRDSGTLSYEQYF. Written as DNA, the CDR3 is TGTGCCAGCAGGGACTCCGGGACACTATCCTACGAGCAGTACTTC. The variable domain in full, completed from reference TRBV2 and TRBJ2-7, reads EPEVTQTPSHQVTQMGQEVILRCVPISNHLYFYWYRQILGQKVEFLVSFYNNEISEKSEIFDDQFSVERPDGSNFTLKIRSTKLEDSAMYFCASRDSGTLSYEQYFGPGTRLTVT.

The chain is built from TRBV12-3 or TRBV12-4 and TRBJ2-1; 11 positions match TRBD2. The junction had 19 bases not matched to a gene; V was cut back by 6 bases and J by 3 bases. The CDR3 has 20 residues. For the CDR3, the DNA is TGTGCCAGCAGAAAGATAAAGACCGGGACTAGCGGCTCGAGCTACAATGAGCAGTTCTTC. The encoded protein is CASRKIKTGTSGSSYNEQFF.

This chain connects TRBV28 to TRBJ2-2; D gene uncertain. V was shortened by 1 base and J by 0 bases, with 12 bases between the two germline ends. The CDR3 is 17 amino acids. The V gene's germline CDR1 is MDHEN and CDR2 SYDVKM. CDR3 nucleotide sequence: TGTGCCAGCAGTTTATTACTACGCGGACCGAACACCGGGGAGCTGTTTTTT. Protein product: CASSLLLRGPNTGELFF. The complete variable domain, with remaining parts taken from reference TRBV28 and TRBJ2-2, reads DVKVTQSSRYLVKRTGEKVFLECVQDMDHENMFWYRQDPGLGLRLIYFSYDVKMKEKGDIPEGYSVSREKKERFSLILESASTNQTSMYLCASSLLLRGPNTGELFFGEGSRLTVL.

The genes are TRBV6-1 and TRBJ1-5; possibly TRBD1 for D (6 bases). Germline assignment: CDR1 MNHNS and CDR2 SASEGT. CDR3 length: 14 residues. V lost 4 bases, J lost 8 bases, and 15 bases lay in between. The CDR3 DNA is TGTGCCAGCAGTGGGCAGGGGCCCGATGAGCCCCAGCATTTT. Translating gives CASSGQGPDEPQHF.

This clonotype came up a few times. The rearrangement joins TRBV9 to TRBJ2-3; 12 positions match TRBD2. The CDR3 covers 18 residues. Germline V gives CDR1 SGDLS, CDR2 YYNGEE. V shed 2 bases, J shed 0 bases, and the junction held 7 bases outside the gene matches. The CDR3 is CASSVLLTSGGSTDTQYF. Here the CDR3 DNA reads TGTGCCAGCAGCGTCCTCCTGACTAGCGGGGGAAGCACAGATACGCAGTATTTT.

This clonotype was picked up many times. This chain joins TRBV2 and TRBJ2-5; TRBD1 matches at 9 bases. This CDR3 has 14 residues. Per the germline V gene, CDR1 is SNHLY and CDR2 is FYNNEI. V was clipped by 4 bases and J by 4 bases; unmatched bases: 4. CDR3 protein: CASSATGGRETQYF. CDR3 nucleotide sequence: TGTGCCAGCAGTGCCACAGGGGGCCGAGAGACCCAGTACTTC.

The CDR3 nucleotides read TGCAGCGTAGCACGACTAGCGGGAGTCAATGAGCAGTTCTTC. As protein: CSVARLAGVNEQFF. This chain links TRBV29-1 with TRBJ2-1; 12 nucleotides line up with TRBD2. The CDR3 spans 14 residues. The germline V gene encodes CDR1 SQVTM and CDR2 ANQGSEA. V lost 6 bases, J lost 6 bases, and 6 bases stayed unmatched.

The rearrangement links TRBV24-1 to TRBJ2-3; D may be TRBD1 (6 bases). Per the germline V gene, CDR1 is KGHDR and CDR2 is SFDVKD. The V end was cut by 4 bases, the J end by 2 bases, with 15 bases between. The CDR3 loop spans 16 amino acids. As DNA, the CDR3 is TGTGCCACCAGTGAGACCTCCCGGACAGTCACAGATACGCAGTATTTT. Its translation: CATSETSRTVTDTQYF.

The chain couples TRBV5-1 to TRBJ2-2; perhaps D is TRBD1 or TRBD2 (5 bases each). V was shortened by 3 bases and J by 0 bases, with 9 bases between the two germline ends. Germline V gene data show CDR1 as SGHRS and CDR2 as YFSETQ. The CDR3 extends over 15 amino acids. In nucleotides, the CDR3 is TGCGCCAGCAGCTCTCGAGGGGCGAACACCGGGGAGCTGTTTTTT. It encodes CASSSRGANTGELFF.

This clonotype came up a few times. CDR3 loop: CASSFSGRVGQANEQYV. DNA of the CDR3: TGTGCCAGCAGCTTTTCCGGCAGGGTAGGACAAGCTAACGAGCAGTACGTC. The chain joins TRBV7-8 to TRBJ2-7; D is perhaps TRBD1 (5 bases). CDR1 is SGHVS and CDR2 is FQNEAQ in the germline V gene. The CDR3 spans 17 residues. With 3 bases removed from V and 5 bases from J, the gap between germline ends came to 23 bases.

Details on this clonotype: A much larger clone lies one base from this, so it may be a read error. V usage is TRBV5-1 and J usage is TRBJ2-1; 11 nucleotides align to TRBD2. The CDR3 is made up of 15 amino acids. The V gene's germline CDR1 is SGHRS and CDR2 YFSETQ. The CDR3 DNA reads TGCGCCAGCAGCTTTCTAGCGGGAGGATTCAATGAGCAGATCTTC. This gives the protein CASSFLAGGFNEQIF.

This clonotype was seen a handful of times. The chain couples TRBV7-9 to TRBJ1-4; unclear D gene. The CDR3 runs 13 residues. The V end lost 3 bases, the J end lost 5 bases, and 7 bases lay between the germline ends. Per the germline V gene, CDR1 is SEHNR and CDR2 is FQNEAQ (reference sequence). The CDR3 sequence is CASSLMLNEKLFF. CDR3 DNA: TGTGCCAGCAGCTTGATGCTAAATGAAAAACTGTTTTTT.

The V and J genes are TRBV27 and TRBJ2-7; TRBD1 matches at 8 bases. J gave up 6 bases and V 2 bases, and 6 bases lay outside the gene matches. Germline loops: CDR1 MNHEY, CDR2 SMNVEV (reference sequence). The CDR3 is made up of 14 amino acids. Written as DNA, the CDR3 is TGTGCCAGCAGTTTAGGTCAGGGGGCGAGCGAGCAGTACTTC. Its protein is CASSLGQGASEQYF.